This T cell receptor beta chain was obtained from a study of regulatory T cells in long-lasting Graves disease. This clonotype was picked up many times. Indicated time point: newly diagnosed GD, antithyroid drugs for less than 3 months. PBMC-extracted RNA yielded the TCR library. Arm-PCR with iRepertoire HTBI primers amplified the CDR3 regions for these TCR beta libraries. Each CDR3 protein gets one entry after TCRdb re-called the multiplex PCR reads with MiXCR. The data show about 370,000 distinct CDR3 sequences, roughly a sixth seen once. This CDR3 contains 14 residues. Germline CDR1 LGHDT, CDR2 YNNKEL (reference sequence). V was shortened by 0 bases and J by 7 bases, with 13 bases between the two germline ends.

The sequence was collected from a female donor with Graves disease. This specimen consisted of peripheral blood mononuclear cells (PBMCs), obtained at new diagnosis, from a patient treated with antithyroid drugs. The V gene is TRBV3-1, the J gene TRBJ2-7; no clear D. The CDR3 is CASSQESALWEQYF. For the CDR3, the DNA is TGTGCCAGCAGCCAAGAGTCCGCCCTTTGGGAGCAGTACTTC.